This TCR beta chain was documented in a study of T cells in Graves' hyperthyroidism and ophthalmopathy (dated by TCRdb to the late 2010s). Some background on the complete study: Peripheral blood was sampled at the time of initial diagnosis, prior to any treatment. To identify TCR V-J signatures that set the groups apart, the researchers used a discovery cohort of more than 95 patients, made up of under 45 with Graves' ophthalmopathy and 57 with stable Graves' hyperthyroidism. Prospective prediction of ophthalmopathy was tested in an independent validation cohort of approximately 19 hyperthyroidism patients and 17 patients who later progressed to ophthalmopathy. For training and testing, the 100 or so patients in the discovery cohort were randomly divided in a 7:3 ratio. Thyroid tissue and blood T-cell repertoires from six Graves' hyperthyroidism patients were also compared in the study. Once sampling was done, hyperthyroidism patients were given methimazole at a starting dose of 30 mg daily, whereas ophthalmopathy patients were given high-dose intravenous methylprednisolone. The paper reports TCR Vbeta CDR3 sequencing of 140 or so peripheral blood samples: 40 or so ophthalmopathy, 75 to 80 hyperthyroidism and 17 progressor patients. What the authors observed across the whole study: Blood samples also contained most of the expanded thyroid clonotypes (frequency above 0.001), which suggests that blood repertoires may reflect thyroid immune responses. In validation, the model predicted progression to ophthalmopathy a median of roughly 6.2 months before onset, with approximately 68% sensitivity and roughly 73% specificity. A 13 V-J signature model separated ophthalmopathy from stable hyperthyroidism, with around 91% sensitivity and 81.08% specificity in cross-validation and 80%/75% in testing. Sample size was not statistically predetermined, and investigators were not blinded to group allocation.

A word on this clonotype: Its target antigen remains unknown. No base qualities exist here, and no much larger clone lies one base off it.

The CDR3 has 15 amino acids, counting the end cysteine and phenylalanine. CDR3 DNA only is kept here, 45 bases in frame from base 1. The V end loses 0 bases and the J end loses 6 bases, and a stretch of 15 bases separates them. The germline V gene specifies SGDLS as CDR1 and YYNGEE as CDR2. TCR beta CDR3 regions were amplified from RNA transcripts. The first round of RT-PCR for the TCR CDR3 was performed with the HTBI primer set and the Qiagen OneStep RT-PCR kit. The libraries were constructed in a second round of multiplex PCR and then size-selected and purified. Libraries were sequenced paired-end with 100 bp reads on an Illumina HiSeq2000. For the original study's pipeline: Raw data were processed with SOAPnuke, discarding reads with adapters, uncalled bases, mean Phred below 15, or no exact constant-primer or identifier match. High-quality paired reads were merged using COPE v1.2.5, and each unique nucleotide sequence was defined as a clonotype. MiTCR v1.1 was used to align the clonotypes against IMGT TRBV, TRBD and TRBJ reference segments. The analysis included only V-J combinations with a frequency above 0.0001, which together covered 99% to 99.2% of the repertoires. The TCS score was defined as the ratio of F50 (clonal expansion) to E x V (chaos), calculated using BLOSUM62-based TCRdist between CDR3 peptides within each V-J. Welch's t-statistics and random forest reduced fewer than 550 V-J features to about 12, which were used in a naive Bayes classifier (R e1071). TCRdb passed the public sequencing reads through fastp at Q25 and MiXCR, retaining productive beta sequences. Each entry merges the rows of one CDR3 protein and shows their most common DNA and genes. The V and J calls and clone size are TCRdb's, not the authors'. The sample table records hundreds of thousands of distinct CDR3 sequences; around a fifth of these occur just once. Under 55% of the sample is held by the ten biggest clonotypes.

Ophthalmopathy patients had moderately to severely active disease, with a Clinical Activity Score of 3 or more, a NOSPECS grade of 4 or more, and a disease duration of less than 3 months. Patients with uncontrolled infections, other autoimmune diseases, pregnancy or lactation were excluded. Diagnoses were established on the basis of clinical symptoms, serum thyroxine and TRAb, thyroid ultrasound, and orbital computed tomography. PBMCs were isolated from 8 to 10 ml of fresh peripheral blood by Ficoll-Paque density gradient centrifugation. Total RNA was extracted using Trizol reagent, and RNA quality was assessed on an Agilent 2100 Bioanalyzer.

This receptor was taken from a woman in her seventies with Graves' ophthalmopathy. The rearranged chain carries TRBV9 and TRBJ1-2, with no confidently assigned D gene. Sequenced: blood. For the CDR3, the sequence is CASSVATREGNGYTF. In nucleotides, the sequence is TGTGCCAGCAGCGTAGCTACGAGGGAGGGAAATGGCTACACCTTC.